Listed here is a single TCR beta chain. Antigen unknown. The data originate from a study of cytomegalovirus exposure and HLA in healthy donors. Study results and caveats: Reports credit the classifier with highly specific, highly sensitive diagnosis of cytomegalovirus status. The study recorded about 150 TCR beta chains that were cytomegalovirus-associated. Usually a TCR sequence was rare, but some public TCRs were found in many donors. Subsequent analysis revealed that first-cohort TCR clusters tended to co-occur in the approximately 120 validation repertoires.

Assay used: immunoSEQ multiplex PCR; TCRdb lists only in-frame clones, some missing. The data hold roughly 67,000 clones, with over 80% observed a single time. The germline gives CDR1 SGHDT, CDR2 YYEEEE. The CDR3 runs 15 residues. The junction had 5 bases not matched to a gene; V was cut back by 0 bases and J by 6 bases. The sample consisted of PBMCs. The chain links TRBV5-6 to TRBJ2-1; 8 positions agree with TRBD2. This clonotype originated in a man younger than 35 in good health and CMV-seronegative. The CDR3 DNA follows: TGTGCCAGCAGCTTGGAACTAGCGGAAATCAATGAGCAGTTCTTC. Amino acid sequence: CASSLELAEINEQFF.